These 23 T cell receptor beta chains originate from one sample sequenced in a study of blood T cell repertoires in COVID-19. Measured with immunoSEQ multiplex PCR; TCRdb has only the in-frame clones, and not every one. The sample carries about 250,000 clones, around three quarters recorded once. Material: peripheral blood. The receptors originated from a woman over 75 with acute or convalescent COVID-19.

This clone has more than one count but fewer than ten. V and J are TRBV18 and TRBJ1-1; 7 nucleotides agree with TRBD1. V was pared by 5 bases and J by 0 bases, with 6 bases of the junction left unmatched. CDR1 and CDR2 from the germline V gene are KGHSH and LQKENI. There are 15 residues in the CDR3. The CDR3 DNA sequence: TGTGCCAGCTCAGCGGCGCAGGGGGTGAACACTGAAGCTTTCTTT. Its protein is CASSAAQGVNTEAFF. Complete variable domain (other parts from reference TRBV18 and TRBJ1-1): NAGVMQNPRHLVRRRGQEARLRCSPMKGHSHVYWYRQLPEEGLKFMVYLQKENIIDESGMPKERFSAEFPKEGPSILRIQQVVRGDSAAYFCASSAAQGVNTEAFFGQGTRLTVV.

Notes on this clone: One junction end disagrees with the germline gene, perhaps due to a read error. CDR3 protein: CASSLSPDSATNF. CDR3 in DNA: TGTGCCAGCAGCCTAAGTCCGGACAGCGCGACTAATTTC. The gene calls are TRBV4-2 and TRBJ2-7; tentatively, D is TRBD1 (6 bases). Germline V gene lookup returns CDR1 LGHNA and CDR2 YNFKEQ. This CDR3 is 13 amino acids long.

This clone was observed once. The chain combines TRBV6-5 with TRBJ2-2, with 9 bases lining up with TRBD1. Per the germline V gene, CDR1 is MNHEY and CDR2 is SVGAGI. This CDR3 is built from 14 residues. V lost 7 bases, J lost 7 bases, and 7 bases stayed unmatched. CDR3 protein: CASNRDRVGGELFF. DNA for the CDR3: TGTGCCAGCAATCGGGACAGGGTAGGCGGGGAGCTGTTTTTT.

V usage is TRBV4-1 and J usage is TRBJ1-6; D unclear. The V end lost 1 base, the J end lost 6 bases, and 13 bases lay between the germline ends. The CDR3 is made up of 16 amino acids. The V gene's germline CDR1 is MGHRA and CDR2 YSYEKL. The CDR3 DNA sequence: TGCGCCAGCAGCCAAGTTCTGCGGAGAAGTAATTCACCCCTCCACTTT. It encodes CASSQVLRRSNSPLHF.

The J gene is TRBJ1-5, the V gene TRBV2; D may be TRBD1 (6 bases). This CDR3 has 16 residues. Trimming removed 6 bases at V and 6 bases at J, with 21 bases between. The germline V gene encodes CDR1 SNHLY and CDR2 FYNNEI. For the CDR3, the DNA is TGTGCCAGCAGCCAGGGGTTCGGTAGAGGGGGTCAGCCCCAGCATTTT. Encoded protein: CASSQGFGRGGQPQHF.

This clone turned up a few times. The chain employs TRBV6-5 and TRBJ2-7; no definite D call. The CDR3 extends over 15 amino acids. Trimming stripped 6 bases from V and 2 bases from J, with 17 bases between. The germline CDR1 and CDR2 sequences are MNHEY and SVGAGI. CDR3 DNA: TGTGCCAGCAGCAAATCTGAGGAGAGCGCCTACGAGCAGTACTTC. Protein: CASSKSEESAYEQYF.

The rearrangement uses TRBV24-1 and TRBJ2-7; a possible D gene is TRBD1 (6 bases). Germline V gene sequence: CDR1 KGHDR, CDR2 SFDVKD. The length of the CDR3 is 13 residues. CDR3 amino acids: CATSRGSRWEQYF. CDR3 nucleotide sequence: TGTGCTACGAGCAGGGGTTCTAGGTGGGAGCAGTACTTC.

The chain combines TRBV6-1 with TRBJ2-3, with D possibly TRBD2 on 7 matching bases. CDR1 is MNHNS and CDR2 is SASEGT in the germline V gene. V was trimmed by 3 bases and J by 5 bases, leaving 18 bases between them. CDR3 length: 16 amino acids. The CDR3 nucleotides are TGTGCCAGCAGTGACGAAGGGGGGAGGGCCAGAGATACGCAGTATTTT. This translates into CASSDEGGRARDTQYF.

The chain is built from TRBV6-5 and TRBJ2-7, with TRBD2 matching 8 bases. The CDR3 sequence is 15 residues long. The germline V gene encodes CDR1 MNHEY and CDR2 SVGAGI. The trim removed 6 bases at V and 5 bases at J, leaving 12 bases unmatched. The CDR3 here is CASRDPGGRTDEQYF. The CDR3 DNA reads TGTGCCAGCAGAGACCCGGGCGGGAGGACGGACGAGCAGTACTTC.

The V gene is TRBV5-5, the J gene TRBJ2-1, with 10 bases identical to TRBD2. The CDR3 length is 16 residues. Germline CDR1 reads SGHKS; CDR2 reads YYEKEE (reference sequence). V was pared by 7 bases and J by 10 bases, with 17 bases of the junction left unmatched. The DNA of the CDR3 is TGTGCCAGCCACTCAGCGGGAGGGACTCTCTTGAGCGAGCAGTTCTTC. Translated, it gives CASHSAGGTLLSEQFF.

The J gene is TRBJ1-1, the V gene TRBV5-5; possible D gene TRBD1, 5 bases. V was trimmed by 3 bases and J by 0 bases, leaving 15 bases between them. The germline CDR1 and CDR2 sequences are SGHKS and YYEKEE (reference sequence). CDR3 length: 16 amino acids. For the CDR3, the DNA is TGTGCCAGCAGCTCCCCCAGGACACCCATGAACACTGAAGCTTTCTTT. This codes for CASSSPRTPMNTEAFF.

V usage is TRBV5-4 and J usage is TRBJ2-7, with D perhaps matching TRBD1 (5 bases). This CDR3 is 15 amino acids long. Trimming took off 0 bases at V and 6 bases at J, with 16 bases between the two ends. The germline gives CDR1 SGHNT, CDR2 YYREEE (reference sequence). CDR3 sequence reads: CASSLGQTGPTEQYF. CDR3 bases: TGTGCCAGCAGCTTGGGCCAAACAGGCCCTACCGAGCAGTACTTC.

V is TRBV5-4 and J is TRBJ2-2, with D possibly matching TRBD1 (5 bases). The CDR3 is made up of 17 amino acids. Germline CDR1 is SGHNT and CDR2 is YYREEE (reference sequence). V lost 0 bases and J 0 bases, leaving 12 bases between the germline ends. CDR3 residues: CASSLVGQGANTGELFF. The DNA for the CDR3 is TGTGCCAGCAGCTTGGTCGGGCAGGGTGCGAACACCGGGGAGCTGTTTTTT.

This clone was seen once. This chain's CDR3 is CASKGGAGETQYF. The CDR3 bases are TGTGCCAGCAAGGGCGGGGCTGGGGAGACCCAGTACTTC. The chain has TRBV12-3 or TRBV12-4 and TRBJ2-5, with a possible D match to TRBD2 (6 bases). There are 13 residues in the CDR3. Trimming took off 7 bases at V and 5 bases at J, with 14 bases between the two ends.

The genes are TRBV3-1 (or the pseudogene TRBV3-2) and TRBJ2-3; 16 nucleotides align to TRBD2. The CDR3 extends over 19 amino acids. Germline V gene sequence: CDR1 LGHDT, CDR2 YNNKEL (reference sequence). The V gene end was trimmed by 5 bases and the J gene end by 0 bases; junction bases not matched to a gene: 8. The CDR3 DNA is TGTGCCAGCAGCACTTTGGGACTAGCGGGGGGGACTAGCACAGATACGCAGTATTTT. Translation gives CASSTLGLAGGTSTDTQYF.

The J gene is TRBJ1-3, the V gene TRBV4-2, with 7 bases matching TRBD1. The V gene end was trimmed by 0 bases and the J gene end by 3 bases; junction bases not matched to a gene: 5. The CDR3 extends over 16 amino acids. Germline lookup yields CDR1 LGHNA and CDR2 YNFKEQ. The CDR3 nucleotides read TGTGCCAGCAGCCAAGATCGGAGGGGGCTTGGAAACACCATATATTTT. The encoded protein is CASSQDRRGLGNTIYF.

In its sample, this clone was seen a few times. This chain joins TRBV18 and TRBJ2-7, with 7 bases fitting TRBD1. The V and J ends lost 1 base and 0 bases, in that order; junction bases with no gene match: 3. CDR3 length: 15 amino acids. The germline V gene encodes CDR1 KGHSH and CDR2 LQKENI. CDR3 residues: CASSPRQGSSYEQYF. In nucleotides, the CDR3 is TGTGCCAGCTCACCACGACAGGGAAGCTCCTACGAGCAGTACTTC. The full variable domain, its missing parts supplied by reference TRBV18 and TRBJ2-7, is NAGVMQNPRHLVRRRGQEARLRCSPMKGHSHVYWYRQLPEEGLKFMVYLQKENIIDESGMPKERFSAEFPKEGPSILRIQQVVRGDSAAYFCASSPRQGSSYEQYFGPGTRLTVT.

The chain has TRBV14 and TRBJ2-3; the match to TRBD2 covers 11 bases. Germline-derived CDR1 and CDR2 are SGHDN and FVKESK. The CDR3 has 16 amino acids. V was clipped by 2 bases and J by 5 bases; unmatched bases: 6. CDR3 region: CASSQPGLAGLDTQYF. In nucleotides, the CDR3 is TGTGCCAGCAGCCAACCTGGACTAGCGGGCTTAGATACGCAGTATTTT.

The chain uses TRBV6-5 and TRBJ2-7; 8 bases match TRBD2. V lost 4 bases, J lost 3 bases, and 5 bases stayed unmatched. The germline V gene encodes CDR1 MNHEY and CDR2 SVGAGI. CDR3 length: 14 amino acids. The CDR3 DNA sequence: TGTGCCAGCAGTTCAGGACTAGCAGGCTACGAGCAGTACTTC. It translates to CASSSGLAGYEQYF.

The chain has TRBV18 and TRBJ2-7; D is perhaps TRBD1 (6 bases). Trimming left V 3 bases short and J 1 base short, with 13 bases between. Germline V gives CDR1 KGHSH, CDR2 LQKENI. This CDR3 spans 15 amino acids. This chain's CDR3 is CASSPVTGTSYEQYF. In DNA form, the CDR3 reads TGTGCCAGCTCACCGGTAACAGGGACATCCTACGAGCAGTACTTC.

This clone was seen once. The chain recombines TRBV11-3 with TRBJ2-1; 12 nucleotides agree with TRBD1. Germline values: CDR1 SGHNT, CDR2 YENEEA. Trimming cost V 3 bases and J 9 bases; bases outside gene matches: 6. The CDR3 runs 15 residues. The CDR3 nucleotides read TGTGCCAGCAGCTTTTCCGGGACAGGGGGCAGTGAGCAGTTCTTC. Translated: CASSFSGTGGSEQFF.

The chain combines TRBV2 with TRBJ2-5; TRBD2 agrees at 9 bases. The CDR3 loop spans 15 amino acids. Trimming cost V 6 bases and J 5 bases; bases outside gene matches: 10. Germline loops: CDR1 SNHLY, CDR2 FYNNEI. For the CDR3, the DNA is TGTGCCAGCAGGAAAGTAGCGGGAGAGGGTGAGACCCAGTACTTC. Amino acid sequence: CASRKVAGEGETQYF.

The chain is built from TRBV27 and TRBJ1-2, with D tentatively TRBD1 (5 bases). Looked up from germline, CDR1 is MNHEY and CDR2 is SMNVEV (reference sequence). The ends were cut back, 3 bases at V and 3 bases at J, with 14 bases in the middle. The CDR3 spans 15 residues. DNA of the CDR3: TGTGCCAGCAGTTTTGGTCTGGGGCGCGACTATGGCTACACCTTC. Its protein product is CASSFGLGRDYGYTF.